This T cell receptor (beta chain) comes out of a study of T cells after yellow fever vaccination. Between the trimmed V and J ends, which lost 6 bases and 6 bases, there was a span of 9 bases. The CDR3 extends over 13 amino acids. Germline V gives CDR1 MDHEN, CDR2 SYDVKM. Synthesis of TCR cDNA relied on 5'RACE template switching, which attached a universal primer site and UMIs. TCRdb re-derived calls from the 5' RACE reads in MiXCR, one entry per CDR3 protein. The sample includes 300,000 or so distinct CDR3 sequences, about 7.8% of them seen just once. This clonotype was counted many times. The antigen is not known. Study results and caveats: Reappearing after the booster were most of the clones from primary vaccination (approximately 96% CD4, about 87% CD8).

The sequence came from a man younger than 35 who received the YFV17D yellow fever vaccine. The material was PBMCs, obtained roughly 46 days after the first yellow fever vaccination. V gene TRBV28 combines with J gene TRBJ1-6; D ambiguous. The CDR3 loop is CASSPSPNSPLHF. The CDR3 bases are TGTGCCAGCAGCCCTTCACCTAATTCACCCCTCCACTTT.